The 31 T cell receptor beta chains in this list originate from one sample, sequenced in a study of blood T cell repertoires in COVID-19. Sequencing used immunoSEQ multiplex PCR; TCRdb keeps in-frame clones, though not all of them. The data show some 150,000 clones, roughly nine tenths seen once. The sequenced material came from peripheral blood. Receptors originate from a man aged 60 to 69 with acute or convalescent COVID-19.

CDR3 in DNA: TGTGCCAGCAGCTTAACTCGCCCCACCGGGACATCGGAGACCCAGTACTTC. This encodes CASSLTRPTGTSETQYF. V gene TRBV7-2 combines with J gene TRBJ2-5, with D tentatively TRBD1 (6 bases). The CDR3 is made up of 17 amino acids. Trimming pared 2 bases from V and 5 bases from J, leaving 21 bases between. CDR1 and CDR2 (germline): SGHTA, FQGNSA. Full variable domain (missing parts from reference TRBV7-2 and TRBJ2-5): GAGVSQSPSNKVTEKGKDVELRCDPISGHTALYWYRQSLGQGLEFLIYFQGNSAPDKSGLPSDRFSAERTGGSVSTLTIQRTQQEDSAVYLCASSLTRPTGTSETQYFGPGTRLLVL.

In DNA form, the CDR3 reads TGTGCCAGCAGCCAATACAGGGACGGCACCGGGGAGCTGTTTTTT. Protein sequence: CASSQYRDGTGELFF. The chain couples TRBV3-1 (or the pseudogene TRBV3-2) to TRBJ2-2; perhaps TRBD1 as D (6 bases). The CDR3 length is 15 residues. The germline gives CDR1 LGHDT, CDR2 YNNKEL (reference sequence). Trimming took off 2 bases at V and 4 bases at J, with 11 bases between the two ends.

The rearrangement links TRBV3-1 (or the pseudogene TRBV3-2) to TRBJ2-1, with no clear D. V dropped 1 base and J dropped 12 bases, with 10 bases sitting between them. This CDR3 region has 12 residues. Germline V gene sequence: CDR1 LGHDT, CDR2 YNNKEL (reference sequence). CDR3 amino acids: CASSQVVSRQFF. CDR3 nucleotide sequence: TGTGCCAGCAGCCAAGTGGTAAGCCGGCAGTTCTTC.

The rearrangement uses TRBV19 and TRBJ1-6, with 8 bases that match TRBD1. With V trimmed by 9 bases and J by 7 bases, 14 bases remained unmatched. The germline V gene has CDR1 LNHDA and CDR2 SQIVND (reference sequence). The CDR3 consists of 16 residues. CDR3 nucleotides: TGTGCCAGCCGAGAAACCGGGACAGGCTTAAATTCACCCCTCCACTTT. This encodes CASRETGTGLNSPLHF.

This clone was recorded once. The chain couples TRBV2 to TRBJ2-1, with D possibly TRBD2 on 7 matching bases. Trimming removed 5 bases at V and 4 bases at J, with 21 bases between. Germline assignment: CDR1 SNHLY and CDR2 FYNNEI. The CDR3 totals 17 residues. CDR3 DNA: TGTGCCAGCAGTCGTAAGGGGGGGGTTCTAGGATACAATGAGCAGTTCTTC. Translation: CASSRKGGVLGYNEQFF.

The chain has TRBV10-3 and TRBJ1-2; D remains unclear. V was shortened by 0 bases and J by 3 bases, with 5 bases between the two germline ends. The CDR3 runs to 13 residues. The germline V gene encodes CDR1 ENHRY and CDR2 SYGVKD. The CDR3 sequence is CAISESEDYGYTF. The CDR3 DNA reads TGTGCCATCAGTGAGTCTGAGGACTATGGCTACACCTTC.

The chain employs TRBV30 and TRBJ2-3; possibly TRBD2 for D (7 bases). The germline CDR1 and CDR2 sequences are GTSNPN and SVGIG (reference sequence). This CDR3 has 14 amino acids. The ends were cut back, 4 bases at V and 5 bases at J, with 16 bases in the middle. The CDR3 sequence is CAWTFGGAGDTQYF. The DNA of the CDR3 is TGTGCCTGGACGTTTGGGGGGGCGGGAGATACGCAGTATTTT.

The chain has TRBV3-1 (or the pseudogene TRBV3-2) and TRBJ1-2, with TRBD1 matching over 7 bases. The CDR3 has 13 amino acids. Germline CDR1 and CDR2: LGHDT and YNNKEL (reference sequence). The V segment lost 1 base and the J segment 8 bases; nucleotides outside the gene matches: 4. The DNA for the CDR3 is TGTGCCAGCAGCCAAGTGACAGGGAGCGGCTACACCTTC. Amino acid sequence: CASSQVTGSGYTF.

The chain employs TRBV6-5 and TRBJ2-7; weak D call: TRBD2 (6 bases). In germline, CDR1 is MNHEY, CDR2 SVGAGI. The length of the CDR3 is 13 residues. Trimming pared 9 bases from V and 6 bases from J, leaving 18 bases between. The CDR3 DNA is TGTGCCAGTGCCGTTGGAGGGCTGCTCGAGCAGTACTTC. Translated: CASAVGGLLEQYF.

The V call is TRBV19, the J call TRBJ1-2; 9 bases line up with TRBD1. The CDR3 is 14 amino acids. V was pared by 5 bases and J by 2 bases, with 3 bases of the junction left unmatched. Per the germline V gene, CDR1 is LNHDA and CDR2 is SQIVND (reference sequence). The CDR3 spells CASSETGGNYGYTF. CDR3 nucleotide sequence: TGTGCCAGTAGTGAGACAGGGGGGAACTATGGCTACACCTTC.

The chain uses TRBV27 and TRBJ1-1; D gene ambiguous. V was pared by 5 bases and J by 1 base, with 11 bases between. Per the germline V gene, CDR1 is MNHEY and CDR2 is SMNVEV (reference sequence). The CDR3 runs to 14 residues. This chain's CDR3 is CASSLDTRNTEAFF. DNA for the CDR3: TGTGCCAGCAGTCTCGATACGCGGAACACTGAAGCTTTCTTT.

The V call is TRBV5-5, the J call TRBJ2-1, with a possible D match to TRBD2 (5 bases). Germline V gene data show CDR1 as SGHKS and CDR2 as YYEKEE (reference sequence). With 3 bases removed from V and 9 bases from J, the gap between germline ends came to 19 bases. There are 15 residues in the CDR3. The CDR3 sequence is CASSWTLGRSGEQFF. The CDR3 region has the DNA TGTGCCAGCAGCTGGACTTTGGGGAGAAGCGGTGAGCAGTTCTTC.

CDR3 sequence reads: CASSSKLQGAGANVLTF. The CDR3 DNA sequence: TGTGCCAGCAGCTCAAAATTACAGGGGGCTGGGGCCAACGTCCTGACTTTC. The V call is TRBV11-2, the J call TRBJ2-6; TRBD1 aligns across 8 bases. This CDR3 contains 17 residues. V dropped 4 bases and J dropped 2; count of bases not matched to a gene: 7. Germline CDR1 is SGHAT and CDR2 is FQNNGV.

V gene TRBV6-2 or TRBV6-3 combines with J gene TRBJ2-7, with 9 nucleotides matching TRBD1. CDR3 length: 15 residues. Germline lookup yields CDR1 MNHEY and CDR2 SVGEGT. J gave up 6 bases and V 5 bases, and 11 bases lay outside the gene matches. CDR3 amino acids: CASSTRDREYGEQYF. The CDR3 bases are TGTGCCAGCAGTACTAGGGACAGGGAATATGGCGAGCAGTACTTC.

V usage is TRBV15 and J usage is TRBJ2-1; 10 bases map to TRBD2. Germline assignment: CDR1 LNHNV and CDR2 YYDKDF (reference sequence). The CDR3 length is 16 residues. The J segment lost 5 bases and the V segment lost 4 bases, leaving 8 bases of the junction unmatched. CDR3 sequence reads: CATSISGGAGDNEQFF. In DNA, the CDR3 is TGTGCCACCAGCATAAGCGGGGGGGCCGGGGACAATGAGCAGTTCTTC.

V gene TRBV2 combines with J gene TRBJ2-5, with 9 bases lining up with TRBD1. The CDR3 covers 15 residues. CDR1 SNHLY and CDR2 FYNNEI come from the germline V gene. With V trimmed by 5 bases and J by 3 bases, 7 bases remained unmatched. Written as DNA, the CDR3 is TGTGCCAGCAGTTCGACAGGGGGTAGGAAAGAGACCCAGTACTTC. Translated, it gives CASSSTGGRKETQYF.

On this clone itself: The sample carries other DNA sequences with the same CDR3. This rearrangement joins TRBV20-1 to TRBJ2-1, with D hard to call. The CDR3 covers 11 residues. Germline loops: CDR1 DFQATT, CDR2 SNEGSKA (reference sequence). V gave up 3 bases and J gave up 6 bases, with 6 bases separating them. The CDR3 sequence is CSASRGNEQFF. The CDR3 DNA is TGCAGTGCTAGTCGCGGCAATGAGCAGTTCTTC.

The chain employs TRBV7-9 and TRBJ2-1; 9 bases line up with TRBD2. The trim removed 1 base at V and 8 bases at J, leaving 9 bases unmatched. Germline-derived CDR1 and CDR2 are SEHNR and FQNEAQ (reference sequence). The length of the CDR3 is 16 residues. The CDR3 nucleotides are TGTGCCAGCAGCTTAGAGGCGTTAGCGGGGGCTTATGAGCAGTTCTTC. Translating gives CASSLEALAGAYEQFF.

The chain is built from TRBV6-2 or TRBV6-3 and TRBJ2-7; TRBD1 might be the D (5 bases). Trimming stripped 5 bases from V and 7 bases from J, with 18 bases between. This CDR3 is 14 amino acids long. Per germline, CDR1 MNHEY and CDR2 SVGEGT. This CDR3 is CASSNTGAVGEQYF. For the CDR3, the DNA is TGTGCCAGCAGTAACACTGGGGCGGTTGGGGAGCAGTACTTC.

J is TRBJ1-2 and V is TRBV6-5; possibly TRBD1 for D (5 bases). Germline V gene data show CDR1 as MNHEY and CDR2 as SVGAGI. CDR3 length equals 12 residues. V lost 7 bases and J lost 5, with 11 bases in between. This CDR3 is CASKGQDYGYTF. In DNA, the CDR3 is TGTGCCAGCAAGGGGCAGGATTATGGCTACACCTTC.

The gene calls are TRBV7-2 and TRBJ2-1; TRBD2 is a possible D gene (6 bases). V lost 5 bases, J lost 8 bases, and 22 bases lay in between. CDR1 and CDR2 (germline): SGHTA, FQGNSA. The CDR3 is 16 residues long. In DNA, the CDR3 is TGTGCCAGCAGCCCTCCCAGCGCACGGGGAGGCTATGAGCAGTTCTTC. It specifies CASSPPSARGGYEQFF.

The chain links TRBV27 to TRBJ1-6; 8 nucleotides line up with TRBD1. CDR3 size: 14 residues. Germline CDR1 and CDR2: MNHEY and SMNVEV (reference sequence). Germline trimming cut 5 bases from V and 10 bases from J; bases unmatched to any gene: 7. CDR3 sequence: CASSPGTGWSPLHF. The DNA for the CDR3 is TGTGCCAGCAGTCCCGGGACAGGATGGTCACCCCTCCACTTT.

The V call is TRBV2, the J call TRBJ1-6; the D gene is possibly TRBD1 (6 bases). Deletions cut 6 bases from V and 0 bases from J, with 9 bases between. The CDR3 is 15 residues long. Germline CDR1 and CDR2: SNHLY and FYNNEI. The CDR3 DNA is TGTGCCAGCAGGACAGGACGCTCCTATAATTCACCCCTCCACTTT. Its translation: CASRTGRSYNSPLHF.

V is TRBV7-9 and J is TRBJ2-5; D ambiguous. Germline loops: CDR1 SEHNR, CDR2 FQNEAQ (reference sequence). The CDR3 runs 14 residues. The V and J ends lost 5 bases and 5 bases respectively, with 15 bases between them. CDR3 region: CASSTRQVQETQYF. CDR3 in DNA: TGTGCCAGCAGCACTCGACAAGTTCAGGAGACCCAGTACTTC.

This clone was observed a handful of times. CDR3 residues: CASSRQGRGYEQYF. CDR3 DNA sequence: TGTGCCAGTAGCCGACAGGGAAGAGGCTACGAGCAGTACTTC. The chain couples TRBV19 to TRBJ2-7; the match to TRBD1 covers 7 bases. CDR1 and CDR2 from the germline V gene are LNHDA and SQIVND (reference sequence). The CDR3 spans 14 residues. V dropped 6 bases and J dropped 3; count of bases not matched to a gene: 8.

The chain recombines TRBV3-1 (or the pseudogene TRBV3-2) with TRBJ2-7; 7 positions match TRBD2. This CDR3 spans 14 amino acids. The V gene end was trimmed by 7 bases and the J gene end by 3 bases; junction bases not matched to a gene: 9. In germline, CDR1 is LGHDT, CDR2 YNNKEL (reference sequence). DNA of the CDR3: TGTGCCAGCACTTCAAGGGGACTAATCTACGAGCAGTACTTC. This encodes CASTSRGLIYEQYF.

V gene TRBV6-4 combines with J gene TRBJ1-1, with 8 positions matching TRBD1. The CDR3 is 15 residues long. The V segment lost 4 bases and the J segment 4 bases; nucleotides outside the gene matches: 8. CDR1 is MRHNA, CDR2 SNTAGT, per germline. The CDR3 loop is CASSGTGTGSTEAFF. The CDR3 DNA sequence: TGTGCCAGCAGTGGAACCGGGACAGGTAGCACTGAAGCTTTCTTT.

The gene calls are TRBV24-1 and TRBJ2-3; D perhaps matches TRBD2 (6 bases). Trimming stripped 9 bases from V and 1 base from J, with 7 bases between. CDR1 and CDR2 from the germline V gene are KGHDR and SFDVKD. This CDR3 region has 12 residues. The DNA of the CDR3 is TGTGCCACCGGCGGGGGCACAGATACGCAGTATTTT. Its protein is CATGGGTDTQYF.

This chain links TRBV3-1 (or the pseudogene TRBV3-2) with TRBJ1-1; maybe TRBD1 (5 bases). The CDR3 sequence is 15 residues long. CDR1 and CDR2 (germline): LGHDT, YNNKEL (reference sequence). V shed 1 base and J shed 1 base, with 10 bases lying between them. As DNA, the CDR3 is TGTGCCAGCAGCCAAGGGGCGGGGGGGAACACTGAAGCTTTCTTT. This sequence encodes CASSQGAGGNTEAFF.

The gene calls are TRBV5-4 and TRBJ2-3; the match to TRBD2 covers 12 bases. CDR1 SGHNT and CDR2 YYREEE come from the germline V gene (reference sequence). V lost 3 bases and J lost 6; bases outside the gene matches: 8. The CDR3 sequence is 16 residues long. The CDR3 protein is CASSSASGGGSDTQYF. The CDR3 nucleotides are TGTGCCAGCAGCTCGGCTAGCGGGGGGGGTAGTGATACGCAGTATTTT. Variable domain in full (rest from reference TRBV5-4 and TRBJ2-3): ETGVTQSPTHLIKTRGQQVTLRCSSQSGHNTVSWYQQALGQGPQFIFQYYREEENGRGNFPPRFSGLQFPNYSSELNVNALELDDSALYLCASSSASGGGSDTQYFGPGTRLTVL.

A note on this clone: Distinct nucleotide sequences in the sample also encode this CDR3. This chain connects TRBV29-1 to TRBJ1-3; TRBD1 agrees at 9 bases. The CDR3 contains 14 residues. The germline V gene encodes CDR1 SQVTM and CDR2 ANQGSEA. V was pared by 7 bases and J by 0 bases, with 4 bases of the junction left unmatched. CDR3 nucleotide sequence: TGCAGCGGGGGACAGGGCGGCTCTGGAAACACCATATATTTT. The encoded protein is CSGGQGGSGNTIYF.